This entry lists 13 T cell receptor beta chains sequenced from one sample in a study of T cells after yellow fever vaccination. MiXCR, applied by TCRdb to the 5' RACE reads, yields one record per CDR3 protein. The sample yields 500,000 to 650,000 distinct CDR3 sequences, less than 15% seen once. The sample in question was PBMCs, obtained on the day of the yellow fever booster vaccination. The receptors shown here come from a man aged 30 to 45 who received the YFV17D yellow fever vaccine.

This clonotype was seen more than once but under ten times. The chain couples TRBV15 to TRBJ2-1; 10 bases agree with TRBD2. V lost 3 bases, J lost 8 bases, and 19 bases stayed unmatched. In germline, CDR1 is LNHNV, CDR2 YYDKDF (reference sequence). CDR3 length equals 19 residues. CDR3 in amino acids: CATSRVLAGVVVGYDEQFF. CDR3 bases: TGTGCCACCAGCAGGGTTCTAGCGGGAGTGGTAGTCGGGTACGATGAGCAGTTCTTC.

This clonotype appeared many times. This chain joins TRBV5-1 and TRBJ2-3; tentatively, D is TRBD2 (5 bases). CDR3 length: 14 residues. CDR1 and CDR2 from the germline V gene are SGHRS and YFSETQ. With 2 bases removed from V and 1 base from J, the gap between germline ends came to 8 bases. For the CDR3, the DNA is TGCGCCAGCAGCTTCCTTAGCGGCACAGATACGCAGTATTTT. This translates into CASSFLSGTDTQYF.

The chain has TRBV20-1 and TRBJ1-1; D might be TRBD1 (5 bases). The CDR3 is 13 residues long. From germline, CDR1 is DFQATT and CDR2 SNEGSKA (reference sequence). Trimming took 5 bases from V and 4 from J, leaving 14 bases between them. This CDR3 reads CSAYVQDSTEAFF. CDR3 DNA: TGCAGTGCTTACGTACAGGATTCCACTGAAGCTTTCTTT.

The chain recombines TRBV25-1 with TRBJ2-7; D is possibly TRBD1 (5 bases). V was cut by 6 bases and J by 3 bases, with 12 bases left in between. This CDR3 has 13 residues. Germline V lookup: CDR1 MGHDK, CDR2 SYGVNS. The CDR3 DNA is TGTGCCAGCAGGGCAGGGCTTGGCTACGAGCAGTACTTC. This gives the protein CASRAGLGYEQYF.

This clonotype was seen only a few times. The CDR3 sequence: CSASIAGGPYNEQFF. DNA of the CDR3: TGCAGTGCTAGTATTGCGGGAGGCCCCTACAATGAGCAGTTCTTC. The V gene is TRBV20-1, the J gene TRBJ2-1; 8 bases agree with TRBD2. Germline CDR1 is DFQATT and CDR2 is SNEGSKA (reference sequence). The CDR3 runs to 15 residues. Trimming at V came to 3 bases and at J to 2 bases, leaving 6 bases not matched to a gene.

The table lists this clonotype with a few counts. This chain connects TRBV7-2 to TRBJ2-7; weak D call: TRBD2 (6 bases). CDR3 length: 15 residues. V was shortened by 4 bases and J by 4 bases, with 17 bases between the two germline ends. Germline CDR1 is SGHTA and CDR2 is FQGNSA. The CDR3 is CASSSRGDPGYEQYF. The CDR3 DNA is TGTGCCAGCAGCTCCCGCGGGGACCCTGGGTACGAGCAGTACTTC.

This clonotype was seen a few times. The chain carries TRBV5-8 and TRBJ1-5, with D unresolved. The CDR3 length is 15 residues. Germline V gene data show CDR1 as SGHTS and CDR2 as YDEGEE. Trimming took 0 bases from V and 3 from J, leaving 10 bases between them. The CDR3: CASSLEVLNNQPQHF. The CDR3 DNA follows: TGTGCCAGCAGCTTGGAAGTCCTTAACAATCAGCCCCAGCATTTT.

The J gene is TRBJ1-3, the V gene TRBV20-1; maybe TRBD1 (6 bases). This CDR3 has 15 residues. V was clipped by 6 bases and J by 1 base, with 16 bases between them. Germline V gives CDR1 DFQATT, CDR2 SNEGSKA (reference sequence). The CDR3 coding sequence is TGCAGTGCCCAGATCGACAGGACTTCTGGAAACACCATATATTTT. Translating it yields CSAQIDRTSGNTIYF.

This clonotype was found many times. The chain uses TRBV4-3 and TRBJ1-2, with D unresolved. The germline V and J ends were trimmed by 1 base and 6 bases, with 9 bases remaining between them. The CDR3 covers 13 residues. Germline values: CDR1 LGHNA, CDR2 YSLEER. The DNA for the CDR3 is TGCGCCAGCAGCCAAGCCCCGACGGATGGCTACACCTTC. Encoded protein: CASSQAPTDGYTF.

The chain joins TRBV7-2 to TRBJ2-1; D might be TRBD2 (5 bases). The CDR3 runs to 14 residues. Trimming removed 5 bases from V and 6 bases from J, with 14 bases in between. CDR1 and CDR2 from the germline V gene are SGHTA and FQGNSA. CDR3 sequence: CASSPRGRSNEQFF. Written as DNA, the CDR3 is TGTGCCAGCAGCCCTAGAGGGCGGTCCAATGAGCAGTTCTTC.

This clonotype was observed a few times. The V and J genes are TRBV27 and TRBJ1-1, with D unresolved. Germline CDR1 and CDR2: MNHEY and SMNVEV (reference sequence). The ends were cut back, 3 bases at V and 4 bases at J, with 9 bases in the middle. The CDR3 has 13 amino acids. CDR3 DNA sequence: TGTGCCAGCAGTTTCCGCCGTGGCACTGAAGCTTTCTTT. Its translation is CASSFRRGTEAFF.

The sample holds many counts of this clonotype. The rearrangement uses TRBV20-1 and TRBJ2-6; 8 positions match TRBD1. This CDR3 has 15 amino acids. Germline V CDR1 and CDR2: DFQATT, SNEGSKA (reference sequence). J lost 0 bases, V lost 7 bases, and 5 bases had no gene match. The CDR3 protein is CSVGTGPSGANVLTF. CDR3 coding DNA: TGCAGTGTTGGGACAGGTCCCTCTGGGGCCAACGTCCTGACTTTC.

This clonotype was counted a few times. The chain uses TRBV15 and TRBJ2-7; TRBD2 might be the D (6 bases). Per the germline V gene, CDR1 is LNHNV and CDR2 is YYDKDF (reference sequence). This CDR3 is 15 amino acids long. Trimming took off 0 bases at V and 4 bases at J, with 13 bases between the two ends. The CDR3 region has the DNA TGTGCCACCAGCAGAGATTACGGGAGAGGTTACGAGCAGTACTTC. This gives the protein CATSRDYGRGYEQYF. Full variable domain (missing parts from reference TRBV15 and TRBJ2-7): DAMVIQNPRYQVTQFGKPVTLSCSQTLNHNVMYWYQQKSSQAPKLLFHYYDKDFNNEADTPDNFQSRRPNTSFCFLDIRSPGLGDTAMYLCATSRDYGRGYEQYFGPGTRLTVT.